This T cell receptor (beta chain) was observed in a study of breast tumors, draining lymph nodes, adjacent tissues. Study outcomes and limitations: Compared with lymph nodes, tumors were less diverse; compared with nontumor tissue, more.

TCRdb redid the calling of the multiplex PCR reads with MiXCR, one entry per CDR3 protein. The top ten clones hold over 3% of a sample with some 120,000 distinct CDR3 sequences, just under 20% of them seen once. Axillary draining lymph nodes of breast cancer patients supplied the node samples. On this clonotype: Its antigen is as yet unknown.

CDR1 is SEHNR, CDR2 FQNEAQ, per germline (reference sequence). The CDR3 length is 12 residues. V lost 4 bases and J lost 5, with 9 bases in between. This clonotype originated in a female donor with breast cancer. Some clones in this sample may be carry-over from other donors' samples. J is TRBJ2-7 and V is TRBV7-9; possibly TRBD2 for D (5 bases). Sequenced: axillary lymph node tissue. The CDR3 loop is CASSSGGHEQYF. The DNA for the CDR3 is TGTGCCAGCAGCTCCGGAGGCCACGAGCAGTACTTC. The variable domain in full, with the rest retrieved from reference TRBV7-9 and TRBJ2-7, is DTGVSQNPRHKITKRGQNVTFRCDPISEHNRLYWYRQTLGQGPEFLTYFQNEAQLEKSRLLSDRFSAERPKGSFSTLEIQRTEQGDSAMYLCASSSGGHEQYFGPGTRLTVT.